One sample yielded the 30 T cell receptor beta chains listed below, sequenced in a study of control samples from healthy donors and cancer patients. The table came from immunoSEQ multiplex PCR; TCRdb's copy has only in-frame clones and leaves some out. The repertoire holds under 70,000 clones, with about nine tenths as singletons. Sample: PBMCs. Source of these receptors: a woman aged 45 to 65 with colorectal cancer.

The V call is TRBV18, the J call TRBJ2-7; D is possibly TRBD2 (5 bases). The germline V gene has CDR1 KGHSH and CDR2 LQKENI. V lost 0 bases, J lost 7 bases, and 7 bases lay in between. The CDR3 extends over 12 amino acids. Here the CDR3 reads CASSPPGGEQYF. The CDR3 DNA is TGTGCCAGCTCACCACCGGGCGGGGAGCAGTACTTC.

CDR3 sequence: CASSSDSGYEQYF. The CDR3 DNA reads as TGTGCCAGCAGCTCGGACAGCGGCTACGAGCAGTACTTC. The chain employs TRBV5-4 and TRBJ2-7; D perhaps matches TRBD1 (6 bases). This CDR3 comprises 13 residues. Germline values: CDR1 SGHNT, CDR2 YYREEE (reference sequence). Trimming pared 3 bases from V and 3 bases from J, leaving 10 bases between.

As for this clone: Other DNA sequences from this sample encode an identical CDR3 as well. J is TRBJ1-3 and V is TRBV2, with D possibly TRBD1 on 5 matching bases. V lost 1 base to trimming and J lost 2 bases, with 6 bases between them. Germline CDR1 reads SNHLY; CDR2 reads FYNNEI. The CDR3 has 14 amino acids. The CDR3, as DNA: TGTGCCAGCAGTGAAGGGACACCTGGAAACACCATATATTTT. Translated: CASSEGTPGNTIYF.

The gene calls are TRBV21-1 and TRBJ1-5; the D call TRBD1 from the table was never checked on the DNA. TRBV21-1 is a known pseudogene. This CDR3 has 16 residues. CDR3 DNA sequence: TGTGCCAGCAGCACCACAGGGGGAGGGAGCAATCAGCCCCAGCATTTT. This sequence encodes CASSTTGGGSNQPQHF.

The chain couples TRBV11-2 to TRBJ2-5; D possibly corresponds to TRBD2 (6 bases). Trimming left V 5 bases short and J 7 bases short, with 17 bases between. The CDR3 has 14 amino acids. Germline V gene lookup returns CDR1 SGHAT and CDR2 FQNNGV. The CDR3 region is CASSHVTGEGTQYF. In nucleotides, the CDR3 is TGTGCCAGCAGCCACGTGACGGGAGAGGGGACCCAGTACTTC.

CDR3 loop: CASSVLRDTPYNEQFF. The CDR3 DNA reads TGTGCCAGCAGCGTGTTACGGGACACCCCCTACAATGAGCAGTTCTTC. The rearrangement joins TRBV7-6 to TRBJ2-1; possible D gene TRBD1, 6 bases. The CDR3 extends over 16 amino acids. Germline V gene data show CDR1 as SGHVS and CDR2 as FNYEAQ. V was pared by 5 bases and J by 2 bases, with 16 bases between.

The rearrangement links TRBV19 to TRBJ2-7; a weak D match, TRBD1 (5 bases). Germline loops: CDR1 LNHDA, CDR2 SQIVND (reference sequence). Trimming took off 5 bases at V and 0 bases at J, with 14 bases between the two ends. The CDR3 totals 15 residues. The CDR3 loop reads CASSLSSQGSYEQYF. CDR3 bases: TGTGCCAGTAGTTTATCCTCGCAGGGCTCCTACGAGCAGTACTTC.

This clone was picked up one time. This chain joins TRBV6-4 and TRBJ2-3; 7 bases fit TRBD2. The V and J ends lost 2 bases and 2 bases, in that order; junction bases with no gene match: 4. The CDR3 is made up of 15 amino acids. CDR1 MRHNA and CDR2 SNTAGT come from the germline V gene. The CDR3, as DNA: TGTGCCAGCAGTGACCGGGGAGGGCACACAGATACGCAGTATTTT. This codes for CASSDRGGHTDTQYF.

The chain's CDR3 is CASSTPRDPQETQYF. CDR3 coding DNA: TGTGCCAGCTCGACCCCCCGGGACCCTCAGGAGACCCAGTACTTC. The J gene is TRBJ2-5, the V gene TRBV27, with D perhaps matching TRBD1 or TRBD2 (5 bases each). Between the trimmed V and J ends, which lost 8 bases and 5 bases, there was a span of 21 bases. CDR3 length equals 15 residues. CDR1 MNHEY and CDR2 SMNVEV come from the germline V gene (reference sequence).

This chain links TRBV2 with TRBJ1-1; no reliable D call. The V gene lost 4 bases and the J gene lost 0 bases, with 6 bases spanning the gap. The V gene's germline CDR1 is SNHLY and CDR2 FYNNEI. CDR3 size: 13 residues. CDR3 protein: CASSVGLNTEAFF. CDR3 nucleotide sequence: TGTGCCAGCAGTGTCGGGTTGAACACTGAAGCTTTCTTT.

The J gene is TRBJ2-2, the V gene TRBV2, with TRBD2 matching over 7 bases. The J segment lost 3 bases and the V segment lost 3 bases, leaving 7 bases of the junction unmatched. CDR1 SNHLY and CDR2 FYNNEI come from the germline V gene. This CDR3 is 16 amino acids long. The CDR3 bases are TGTGCCAGCAGTGAGAGGCGGGAGTTGGACACCGGGGAGCTGTTTTTT. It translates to CASSERRELDTGELFF.

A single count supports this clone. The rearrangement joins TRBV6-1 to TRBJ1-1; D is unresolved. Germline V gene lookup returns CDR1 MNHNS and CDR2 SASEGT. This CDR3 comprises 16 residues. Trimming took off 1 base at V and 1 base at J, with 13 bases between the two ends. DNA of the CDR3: TGTGCCAGCAGTGAAGTGTACCGGGCCTCGAACACTGAAGCTTTCTTT. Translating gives CASSEVYRASNTEAFF.

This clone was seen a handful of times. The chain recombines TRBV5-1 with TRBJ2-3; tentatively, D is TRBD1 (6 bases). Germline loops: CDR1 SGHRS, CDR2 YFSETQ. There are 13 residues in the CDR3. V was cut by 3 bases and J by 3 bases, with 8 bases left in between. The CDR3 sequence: CASSSRGTDTQYF. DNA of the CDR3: TGCGCCAGCAGCTCAAGGGGGACAGATACGCAGTATTTT.

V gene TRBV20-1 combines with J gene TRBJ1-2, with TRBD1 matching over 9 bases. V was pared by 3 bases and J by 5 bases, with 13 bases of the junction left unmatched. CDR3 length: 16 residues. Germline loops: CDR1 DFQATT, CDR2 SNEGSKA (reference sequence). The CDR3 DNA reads TGCAGTGCTAGTAATCCGGGACAGGGCGATTCTTATGGCTACACCTTC. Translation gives CSASNPGQGDSYGYTF.

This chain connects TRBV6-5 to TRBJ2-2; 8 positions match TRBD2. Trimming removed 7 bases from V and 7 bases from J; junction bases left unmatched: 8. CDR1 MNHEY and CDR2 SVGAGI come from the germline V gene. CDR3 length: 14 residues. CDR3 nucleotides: TGTGCCAGCATACAGCGGGGGACGGTCGGGGAGCTGTTTTTT. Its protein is CASIQRGTVGELFF.

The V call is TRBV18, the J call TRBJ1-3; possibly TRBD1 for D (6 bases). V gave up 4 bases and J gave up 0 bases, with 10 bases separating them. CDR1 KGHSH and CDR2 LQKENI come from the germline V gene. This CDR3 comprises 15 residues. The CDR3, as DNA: TGTGCCAGCTCACTGATGGACAGCTCTGGAAACACCATATATTTT. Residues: CASSLMDSSGNTIYF.

CDR3 sequence (DNA): TGTGCCAGCAGCCAAGATCTTTTGACAGGGGGGGAAAAACTGTTTTTT. It encodes CASSQDLLTGGEKLFF. J is TRBJ1-4 and V is TRBV3-1 (or the pseudogene TRBV3-2); 9 positions agree with TRBD1. The V gene's germline CDR1 is LGHDT and CDR2 YNNKEL (reference sequence). The CDR3 runs to 16 residues. Losses at the gene ends were 0 bases for V and 8 bases for J; bases not matched to a gene: 7.

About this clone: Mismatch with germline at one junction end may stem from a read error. The DNA of the CDR3 is TGTGCCAGCAGCTTCGTTGGTGGAGGGCTTGATTTT. Protein product: CASSFVGGGLDF. This rearrangement joins TRBV5-8 to TRBJ1-3, with D hard to call. Germline V gene sequence: CDR1 SGHTS, CDR2 YDEGEE. The CDR3 extends over 12 amino acids.

The CDR3 spells CASSSTGDEQFF. The CDR3 region has the DNA TGTGCCAGCTCGTCGACAGGGGATGAGCAGTTCTTC. The chain employs TRBV18 and TRBJ2-1; TRBD1 matches 8 bases. Germline lookup yields CDR1 KGHSH and CDR2 LQKENI. The V and J ends lost 6 bases and 8 bases, in that order; junction bases with no gene match: 3. The CDR3 runs 12 residues. The variable domain in full, with the rest retrieved from reference TRBV18 and TRBJ2-1, is NAGVMQNPRHLVRRRGQEARLRCSPMKGHSHVYWYRQLPEEGLKFMVYLQKENIIDESGMPKERFSAEFPKEGPSILRIQQVVRGDSAAYFCASSSTGDEQFFGPGTRLTVL.

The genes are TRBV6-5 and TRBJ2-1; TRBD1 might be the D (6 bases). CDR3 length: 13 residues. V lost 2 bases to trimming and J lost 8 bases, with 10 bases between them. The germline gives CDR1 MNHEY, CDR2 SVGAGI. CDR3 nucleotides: TGTGCCAGCAGTTACCAGGGGCCCGATGAGCAGTTCTTC. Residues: CASSYQGPDEQFF.

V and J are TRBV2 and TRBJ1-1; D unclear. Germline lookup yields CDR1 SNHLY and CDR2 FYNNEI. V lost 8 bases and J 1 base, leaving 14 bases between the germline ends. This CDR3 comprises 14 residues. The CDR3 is CASGWSDRNTEAFF. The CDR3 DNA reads TGTGCCAGCGGGTGGTCCGACCGGAACACTGAAGCTTTCTTT. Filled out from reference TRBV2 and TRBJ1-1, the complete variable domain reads EPEVTQTPSHQVTQMGQEVILRCVPISNHLYFYWYRQILGQKVEFLVSFYNNEISEKSEIFDDQFSVERPDGSNFTLKIRSTKLEDSAMYFCASGWSDRNTEAFFGQGTRLTVV.

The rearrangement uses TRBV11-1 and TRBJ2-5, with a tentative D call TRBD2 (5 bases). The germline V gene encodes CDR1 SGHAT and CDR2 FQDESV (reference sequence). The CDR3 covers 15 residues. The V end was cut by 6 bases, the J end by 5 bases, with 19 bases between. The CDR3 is CASSKGTKRRETQYF. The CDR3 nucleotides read TGTGCCAGCAGTAAAGGTACCAAGCGGCGTGAGACCCAGTACTTC. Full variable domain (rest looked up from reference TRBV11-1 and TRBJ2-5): EAEVAQSPRYKITEKSQAVAFWCDPISGHATLYWYRQILGQGPELLVQFQDESVVDDSQLPKDRFSAERLKGVDSTLKIQPAELGDSAMYLCASSKGTKRRETQYFGPGTRLLVL.

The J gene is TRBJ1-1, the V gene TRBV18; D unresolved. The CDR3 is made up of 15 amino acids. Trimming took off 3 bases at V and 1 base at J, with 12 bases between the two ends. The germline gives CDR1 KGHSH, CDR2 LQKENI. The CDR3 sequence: CASSPSTIKNTEAFF. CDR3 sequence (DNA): TGTGCCAGCTCACCTTCTACAATCAAGAACACTGAAGCTTTCTTT. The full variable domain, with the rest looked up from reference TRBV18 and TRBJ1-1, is NAGVMQNPRHLVRRRGQEARLRCSPMKGHSHVYWYRQLPEEGLKFMVYLQKENIIDESGMPKERFSAEFPKEGPSILRIQQVVRGDSAAYFCASSPSTIKNTEAFFGQGTRLTVV.

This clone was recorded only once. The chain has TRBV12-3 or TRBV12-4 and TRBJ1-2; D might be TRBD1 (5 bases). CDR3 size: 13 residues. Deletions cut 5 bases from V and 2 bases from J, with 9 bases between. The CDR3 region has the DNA TGTGCCAGCAGTGAGCAGGGAAACTATGGCTACACCTTC. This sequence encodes CASSEQGNYGYTF.

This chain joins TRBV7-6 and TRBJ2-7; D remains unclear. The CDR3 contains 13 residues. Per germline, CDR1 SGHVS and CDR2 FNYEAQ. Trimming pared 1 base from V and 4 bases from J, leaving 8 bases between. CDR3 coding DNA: TGTGCCAGCAGCTTAGACCGAGTATACGAGCAGTACTTC. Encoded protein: CASSLDRVYEQYF.

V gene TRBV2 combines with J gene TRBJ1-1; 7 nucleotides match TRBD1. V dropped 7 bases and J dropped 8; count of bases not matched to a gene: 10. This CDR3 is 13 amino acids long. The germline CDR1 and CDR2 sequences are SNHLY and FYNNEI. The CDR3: CASIQQGYGEAFF. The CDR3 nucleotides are TGTGCCAGCATTCAACAGGGGTACGGGGAAGCTTTCTTT.

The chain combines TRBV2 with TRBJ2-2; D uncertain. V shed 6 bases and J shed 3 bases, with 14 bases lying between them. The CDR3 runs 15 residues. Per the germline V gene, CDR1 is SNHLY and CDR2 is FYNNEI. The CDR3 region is CASSDMGSDTGELFF. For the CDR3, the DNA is TGTGCCAGCAGCGACATGGGGTCAGACACCGGGGAGCTGTTTTTT.

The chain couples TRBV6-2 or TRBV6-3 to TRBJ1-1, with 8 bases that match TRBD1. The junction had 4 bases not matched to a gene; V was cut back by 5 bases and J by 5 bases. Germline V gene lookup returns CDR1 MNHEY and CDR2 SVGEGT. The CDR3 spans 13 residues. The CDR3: CASSRRDRTEAFF. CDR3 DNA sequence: TGTGCCAGCAGTCGACGGGACAGGACTGAAGCTTTCTTT.

In nucleotides, the CDR3 is TGTGCCAGCAGCTTAGAGGGGGCGTCTGGGGCCAACGTCCTGACTTTC. Protein product: CASSLEGASGANVLTF. The V gene is TRBV7-3, the J gene TRBJ2-6; 7 bases line up with TRBD1. CDR3 length equals 16 residues. Germline values: CDR1 SGHTA, CDR2 FQGTGA. Unmatched junction bases numbered 2, after V lost 2 bases and J lost 1 base.

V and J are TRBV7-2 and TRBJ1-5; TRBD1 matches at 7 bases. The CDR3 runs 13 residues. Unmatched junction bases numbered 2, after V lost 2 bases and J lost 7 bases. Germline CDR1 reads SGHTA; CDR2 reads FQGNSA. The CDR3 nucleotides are TGTGCCAGCAGCTTAAAAGGGGGCCAGCCCCAGCATTTT. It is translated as CASSLKGGQPQHF.